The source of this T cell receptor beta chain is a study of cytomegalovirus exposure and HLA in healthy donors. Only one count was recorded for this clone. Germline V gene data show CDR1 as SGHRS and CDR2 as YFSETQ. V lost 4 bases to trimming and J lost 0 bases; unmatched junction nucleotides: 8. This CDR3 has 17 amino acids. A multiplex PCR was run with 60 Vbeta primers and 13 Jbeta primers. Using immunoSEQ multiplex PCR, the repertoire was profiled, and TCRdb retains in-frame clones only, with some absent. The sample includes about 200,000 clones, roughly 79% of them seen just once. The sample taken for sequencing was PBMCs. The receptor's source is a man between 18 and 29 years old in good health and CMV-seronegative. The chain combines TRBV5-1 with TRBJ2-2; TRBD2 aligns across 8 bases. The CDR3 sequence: CASSPPGGRPNTGELFF. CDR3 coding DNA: TGCGCCAGCAGCCCGCCGGGGGGGCGGCCGAACACCGGGGAGCTGTTTTTT.